The 27 T cell receptor beta chains below were found in one sample sequenced in a study of shared clonotypes between healthy human individuals. Sequencing used immunoSEQ multiplex PCR; TCRdb keeps in-frame clones, though not all of them. The table shows 2 million to 3 million clones, with 93% occurring only once. The sample comprised naive CD4+ T cells from PBMCs. Subset denoted: CD45RA+ positively selected. These receptors were taken from a man aged 18-30 years in good health. Some clones in this sample may be carry-over from other donors' samples.

The chain links TRBV7-2 to TRBJ1-2, with D hard to call. Germline loops: CDR1 SGHTA, CDR2 FQGNSA. The CDR3 runs to 16 residues. The ends were cut back, 1 base at V and 0 bases at J, with 12 bases in the middle. The CDR3 DNA reads TGTGCCAGCAGCTTAGTTTCGCTGGTAGCTAACTATGGCTACACCTTC. It is translated as CASSLVSLVANYGYTF.

This chain joins TRBV29-1 and TRBJ2-3; 8 nucleotides line up with TRBD2. The germline V gene encodes CDR1 SQVTM and CDR2 ANQGSEA. The junction had 11 bases not matched to a gene; V was cut back by 6 bases and J by 6 bases. This CDR3 has 14 residues. CDR3 bases: TGCAGCGTGGGGTCGGGACTAGTGTCCGATACGCAGTATTTT. Translation gives CSVGSGLVSDTQYF.

This clone was recorded only once. The J gene is TRBJ2-7, the V gene TRBV28, with D maybe TRBD2 (5 bases). Trimming shortened V by 6 bases and J by 2 bases, and 14 bases separated the two germline ends. The CDR3 runs to 14 residues. CDR1 is MDHEN and CDR2 is SYDVKM in the germline V gene. The CDR3 is CASRRSGSPYEQYF. The CDR3 DNA is TGTGCCAGCAGACGCAGCGGATCTCCCTACGAGCAGTACTTC.

On this clone: At the DNA level, this CDR3 is encoded by other sequences in the same sample as well. The CDR3 sequence: CASSVGLAGDTQYF. DNA of the CDR3: TGTGCCAGCAGCGTAGGGCTAGCGGGGGATACGCAGTATTTT. V and J are TRBV9 and TRBJ2-3; 9 bases map to TRBD2. CDR1 SGDLS and CDR2 YYNGEE come from the germline V gene. Unmatched junction bases numbered 2, after V lost 0 bases and J lost 6 bases. The CDR3 totals 14 residues.

J is TRBJ1-2 and V is TRBV6-4; no clear D gene. V lost 2 bases and J lost 4, with 14 bases in between. The germline V gene has CDR1 MRHNA and CDR2 SNTAGT. This CDR3 is built from 15 residues. The chain's CDR3 is CASSDGPGGSYGYTF. For the CDR3, the DNA is TGTGCCAGCAGTGACGGGCCGGGAGGGAGCTATGGCTACACCTTC.

The V call is TRBV6-1, the J call TRBJ2-1; D is unresolved. Germline V gene data show CDR1 as MNHNS and CDR2 as SASEGT. This CDR3 has 13 amino acids. V was shortened by 7 bases and J by 4 bases, with 11 bases between the two germline ends. In nucleotides, the CDR3 is TGTGCCAGCACGGCAATCGCTTACAATGAGCAGTTCTTC. Translated: CASTAIAYNEQFF.

Here the CDR3 DNA reads TGTGCCATCAGCCCGGGACCCAGGGGGAATTCACCCCTCCACTTT. This translates into CAISPGPRGNSPLHF. J is TRBJ1-6 and V is TRBV10-3, with 7 nucleotides matching TRBD1. J gave up 7 bases and V 6 bases, and 9 bases lay outside the gene matches. This CDR3 spans 15 amino acids. The V gene's germline CDR1 is ENHRY and CDR2 SYGVKD.

The genes are TRBV5-1 and TRBJ2-1; 9 nucleotides align to TRBD2. The V gene's germline CDR1 is SGHRS and CDR2 YFSETQ. The CDR3 runs 17 residues. After removal of 5 bases from V and 5 bases from J, the junction contained 14 bases not matched to a gene. CDR3 region: CASSVVSGSIFNNEQFF. For the CDR3, the DNA is TGCGCCAGCAGTGTGGTTAGCGGGAGTATTTTCAACAATGAGCAGTTCTTC.

This chain links TRBV28 with TRBJ2-3; 8 bases fit TRBD2. From germline, CDR1 is MDHEN and CDR2 SYDVKM. Trimming at V came to 5 bases and at J to 0 bases, leaving 10 bases not matched to a gene. The CDR3 extends over 17 amino acids. The CDR3 nucleotides are TGTGCCAGCAGTCCTAGCGGGTTCCTTCCTAGCACAGATACGCAGTATTTT. Translated: CASSPSGFLPSTDTQYF.

For the CDR3, the DNA is TGCGCCAGCAGCTCCTGGCTAGCGGGGGGCAGGGATACGCAGTATTTT. This sequence encodes CASSSWLAGGRDTQYF. The gene calls are TRBV5-1 and TRBJ2-3, with 11 bases lining up with TRBD2. The junction had 9 bases not matched to a gene; V was cut back by 3 bases and J by 6 bases. CDR1 and CDR2 (germline): SGHRS, YFSETQ. This CDR3 comprises 16 residues.

This chain links TRBV5-1 with TRBJ2-1; D remains ambiguous. Trimming took off 1 base at V and 4 bases at J, with 18 bases between the two ends. The CDR3 covers 17 residues. CDR1 SGHRS and CDR2 YFSETQ come from the germline V gene. DNA of the CDR3: TGCGCCAGCAGCTTGCCCAGAGCTGAAGGTGTATACAATGAGCAGTTCTTC. Its protein is CASSLPRAEGVYNEQFF.

The chain uses TRBV11-2 and TRBJ2-3; no clear D. With 0 bases removed from V and 2 bases from J, the gap between germline ends came to 12 bases. The CDR3 is 16 amino acids. Looked up from germline, CDR1 is SGHAT and CDR2 is FQNNGV. CDR3 region: CASSLDPPGYTDTQYF. Written as DNA, the CDR3 is TGTGCCAGCAGCTTAGATCCCCCAGGCTACACAGATACGCAGTATTTT.

The J gene is TRBJ1-5, the V gene TRBV5-1; 10 positions agree with TRBD1. V gave up 3 bases and J gave up 7 bases; unmatched junction bases: 10. The length of the CDR3 is 16 residues. Germline assignment: CDR1 SGHRS and CDR2 YFSETQ. The CDR3 is CASSSLPTGGGQPQHF. CDR3 nucleotide sequence: TGCGCCAGCAGCTCCCTCCCGACAGGGGGCGGGCAGCCCCAGCATTTT.

This clone was found once. This chain connects TRBV28 to TRBJ1-4; D is possibly TRBD1 (6 bases). Germline CDR1 MDHEN, CDR2 SYDVKM. This CDR3 is 15 amino acids long. Deletions cut 5 bases from V and 4 bases from J, with 14 bases between. The CDR3 nucleotides are TGTGCCAGCAGTCCTTGGGGGGCCCTTAATGAAAAACTGTTTTTT. Encoded protein: CASSPWGALNEKLFF.

The chain carries TRBV7-8 and TRBJ1-1; D is perhaps TRBD1 (5 bases). CDR1 is SGHVS and CDR2 is FQNEAQ in the germline V gene. The CDR3 runs to 16 residues. V lost 3 bases and J lost 6, with 20 bases in between. CDR3 DNA sequence: TGTGCCAGCAGCTTCCGTTTAAGGGTAGGGGTCGCTGAAGCTTTCTTT. This encodes CASSFRLRVGVAEAFF.

This clone turned up a few times. The V gene is TRBV5-1, the J gene TRBJ1-1, with D perhaps TRBD1 (5 bases). The V end was cut by 3 bases, the J end by 3 bases, with 9 bases between. The germline CDR1 and CDR2 sequences are SGHRS and YFSETQ. The CDR3 spans 13 residues. The CDR3 bases are TGCGCCAGCAGCTGGGGGTTCGACACTGAAGCTTTCTTT. It translates to CASSWGFDTEAFF.

This sequence joins TRBV9 and TRBJ2-2; D possibly matches TRBD1 or TRBD2 (5 bases each). Per the germline V gene, CDR1 is SGDLS and CDR2 is YYNGEE. The CDR3 is 14 residues long. The ends were cut back, 3 bases at V and 2 bases at J, with 8 bases in the middle. The DNA of the CDR3 is TGTGCCAGCAGCGGGGACCCTAACACCGGGGAGCTGTTTTTT. Its translation: CASSGDPNTGELFF.

The V call is TRBV6-6, the J call TRBJ2-7; TRBD2 matches at 9 bases. The V segment lost 0 bases and the J segment 5 bases; nucleotides outside the gene matches: 2. This CDR3 has 14 residues. The V gene's germline CDR1 is MNHNY and CDR2 SVGAGI (reference sequence). The CDR3 coding sequence is TGTGCCAGCAGTTACTCGCAGCGGGAGGACGAGCAGTACTTC. Residues: CASSYSQREDEQYF.

The chain couples TRBV6-5 to TRBJ1-1; a weak D match, TRBD1 (5 bases). The CDR3 extends over 14 amino acids. From germline, CDR1 is MNHEY and CDR2 SVGAGI. The V end lost 6 bases, the J end lost 0 bases, and 11 bases lay between the germline ends. The CDR3 region is CASRTGQLNTEAFF. The CDR3 DNA is TGTGCCAGCAGAACCGGACAATTGAACACTGAAGCTTTCTTT.

V usage is TRBV15 and J usage is TRBJ2-7; D is ambiguous. Germline lookup yields CDR1 LNHNV and CDR2 YYDKDF (reference sequence). V was shortened by 0 bases and J by 3 bases, with 12 bases between the two germline ends. The CDR3 has 15 amino acids. CDR3 sequence (DNA): TGTGCCACCAGCAGAGATAACCCAAATCGCTACGAGCAGTACTTC. The encoded protein is CATSRDNPNRYEQYF.

This clone was found a few times. The rearrangement links TRBV5-1 to TRBJ2-7; tentatively, D is TRBD1 (6 bases). The CDR3 is made up of 13 amino acids. Between the trimmed V and J ends, which lost 7 bases and 5 bases, there was a span of 16 bases. Germline V lookup: CDR1 SGHRS, CDR2 YFSETQ. The CDR3 loop is CASGNEGVHEQYF. The CDR3 coding sequence is TGCGCCAGCGGCAACGAGGGGGTTCACGAGCAGTACTTC.

The genes are TRBV10-3 and TRBJ2-2, with 13 bases fitting TRBD2. V was clipped by 10 bases and J by 3 bases; unmatched bases: 8. The CDR3 loop spans 16 amino acids. Germline values: CDR1 ENHRY, CDR2 SYGVKD. CDR3 sequence: CATRTSGSRDTGELFF. The CDR3 DNA sequence: TGTGCCACCCGGACTAGCGGGAGTCGCGACACCGGGGAGCTGTTTTTT.

This chain connects TRBV5-8 to TRBJ1-1; D is uncertain. V was trimmed by 6 bases and J by 4 bases, leaving 13 bases between them. Germline CDR1 and CDR2: SGHTS and YDEGEE. The CDR3 runs 13 residues. The CDR3 sequence: CASNRRYGTEAFF. In DNA form, the CDR3 reads TGTGCCAGCAACAGACGGTACGGCACTGAAGCTTTCTTT.

The V and J genes are TRBV11-2 and TRBJ2-2; weak D call: TRBD2 (5 bases). This CDR3 contains 17 residues. Trimming pared 1 base from V and 2 bases from J, leaving 14 bases between. CDR1 is SGHAT and CDR2 is FQNNGV in the germline V gene. The CDR3 reads CASSLAVAPSNTGELFF. The CDR3 nucleotides are TGTGCCAGCAGCTTAGCAGTTGCTCCTAGCAACACCGGGGAGCTGTTTTTT.

This chain's CDR3 is CASSLAGPPETQYF. DNA of the CDR3: TGTGCCAGCAGCTTGGCCGGGCCCCCGGAGACCCAGTACTTC. This chain connects TRBV5-6 to TRBJ2-5; D not resolved. Trimming stripped 0 bases from V and 5 bases from J, with 11 bases between. The CDR3 length is 14 residues. Germline V lookup: CDR1 SGHDT, CDR2 YYEEEE.

The chain is built from TRBV7-3 and TRBJ2-3; TRBD1 is a possible D gene (6 bases). The germline CDR1 and CDR2 sequences are SGHTA and FQGTGA. Trimming shortened V by 5 bases and J by 3 bases, and 12 bases separated the two germline ends. This CDR3 comprises 14 residues. CDR3 sequence reads: CASSTQGSTDTQYF. DNA for the CDR3: TGTGCCAGCAGCACACAGGGTTCAACAGATACGCAGTATTTT.

The table lists this clone with a count of one. The rearrangement links TRBV7-2 to TRBJ2-1; no reliable D call. The CDR3 is 13 amino acids. The germline CDR1 and CDR2 sequences are SGHTA and FQGNSA. Trimming pared 2 bases from V and 5 bases from J, leaving 7 bases between. CDR3 sequence reads: CASSLIPDNEQFF. The CDR3 DNA follows: TGTGCCAGCAGCTTAATTCCCGACAATGAGCAGTTCTTC.